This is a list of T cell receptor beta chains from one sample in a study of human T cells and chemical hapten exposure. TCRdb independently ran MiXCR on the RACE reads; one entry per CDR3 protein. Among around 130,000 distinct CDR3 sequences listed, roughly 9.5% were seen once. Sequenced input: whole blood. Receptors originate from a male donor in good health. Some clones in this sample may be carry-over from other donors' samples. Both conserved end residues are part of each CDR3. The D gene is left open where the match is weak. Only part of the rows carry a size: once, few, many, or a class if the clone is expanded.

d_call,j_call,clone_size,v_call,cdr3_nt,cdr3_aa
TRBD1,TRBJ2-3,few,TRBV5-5,TGTGCCAGCAGCATAATACTGACAGGGGATGGCACAGATACGCAGTATTTT,CASSIILTGDGTDTQYF
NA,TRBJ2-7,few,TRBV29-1,TGCAGCGTTGAAGATAATGACTACGAGCAGTACTTC,CSVEDNDYEQYF
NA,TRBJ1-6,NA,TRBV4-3,TGCGCCAGCAGCCAAGACTGGAGCTCCTATAATTCACCCCTCCACTTT,CASSQDWSSYNSPLHF
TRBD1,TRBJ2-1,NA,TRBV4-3,TGCGCCAGCAGCCAGGGACAGGGCATCGGCAATGAGCAGTTCTTC,CASSQGQGIGNEQFF
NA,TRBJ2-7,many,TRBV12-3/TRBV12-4,TGTGCCAGCAGGCCTGACAGAGGGCCGGGGGCTCTCGAGCAGTACTTC,CASRPDRGPGALEQYF
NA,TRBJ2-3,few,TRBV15,TGTGCCACCAGCAGAGTCGGGCAGGGCACAGATACGCAGTATTTT,CATSRVGQGTDTQYF
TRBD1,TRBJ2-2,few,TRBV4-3,TGCGCCAGCAGCCAAGGTCCCGGGACAGGGGTCACCGGGGAGCTGTTTTTT,CASSQGPGTGVTGELFF
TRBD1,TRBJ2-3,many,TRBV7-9,TGTGCCAGCAGCTTAGTTCAGGGTGTAGGGGGCAGAGATACGCAGTATTTT,CASSLVQGVGGRDTQYF
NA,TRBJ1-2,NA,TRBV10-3,TGTGCCATCAGTGCGGACAGCACCTATGGCTACACCTTC,CAISADSTYGYTF
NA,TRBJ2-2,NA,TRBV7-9,TGTGCCACCGGGACTGGCAACACCGGGGAGCTGTTTTTT,CATGTGNTGELFF
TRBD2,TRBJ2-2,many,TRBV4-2,TGTGCCAGCAGCCAAGGACGTCCTAGCGGGGGGCCCACCGGGGAGCTGTTTTTT,CASSQGRPSGGPTGELFF